What follows describes a single T cell receptor (beta chain). There were TCR beta CDR3 regions amplified from RNA transcripts. The HTBI primer set served for first-round RT-PCR of the TCR CDR3. In TCRdb, the multiplex PCR reads were re-called with MiXCR into one record per CDR3 protein. Altogether approximately 410,000 distinct CDR3 sequences are present, approximately 15% being singletons, with the ten largest covering more than 4.5%. This sample is drawn from a study of T cells in Graves' hyperthyroidism and ophthalmopathy. Trimming took off 1 base at V and 4 bases at J, with 9 bases between the two ends. Germline V CDR1 and CDR2: SGHRS, YFSETQ. The length of the CDR3 is 13 residues.

What was sequenced was blood. J is TRBJ2-7 and V is TRBV5-1; D is unresolved. The source of this sequence is a woman under 30 with Graves' hyperthyroidism. CDR3 sequence reads: CASSLSSRYEQYF. In DNA form, the CDR3 reads TGCGCCAGCAGCTTGTCTAGTAGGTACGAGCAGTACTTC.